In its sample, the clone carrying this TCR beta chain was seen a few times. Its antigen is as yet unknown. V dropped 6 bases and J dropped 2; count of bases not matched to a gene: 8. CDR1 SGHVS and CDR2 FNYEAQ come from the germline V gene. The CDR3 has 15 residues. TCRdb recomputed calls from the reads with MiXCR, one row per CDR3 protein. Here the sample spans 100,000 to 150,000 distinct CDR3 sequences, over 30% being singletons. This entry comes from a study of T cell repertoires in cytomegalovirus infection. Study results and limitations: CMV-specific HLA-C-restricted TCR beta clonotypes dominated the ex vivo response.

The sequence derives from a human donor in good health (CMV status not recorded). Some clones in this sample may be carry-over from other donors' samples. The chain links TRBV7-6 to TRBJ2-5; 8 bases align to TRBD2. The specimen comprised CD8+ T cells from cultured PBMCs, sampled from culture after CMV antigen stimulation. The CDR3 region is CASSPTSGHQETQYF. The CDR3 coding sequence is TGTGCCAGCAGTCCAACTAGCGGTCATCAAGAGACCCAGTACTTC.